Listed here are 9 T cell receptor beta chains from one sample, sequenced in a study of blood T cell repertoires in COVID-19. Assay used: immunoSEQ multiplex PCR; TCRdb lists only in-frame clones, some missing. The sample contains about 250,000 clones, about nine tenths of which appear only once. The specimen was peripheral blood. The source is a man aged 25-45 years with COVID-19, enrolled during active disease.

CDR3 residues: CASSVATTTPTGGYGYTF. Here the CDR3 DNA reads TGTGCCAGCAGCGTAGCTACGACCACCCCGACAGGCGGCTATGGCTACACCTTC. The V call is TRBV9, the J call TRBJ1-2; weak D call: TRBD1 (6 bases). V was pared by 0 bases and J by 4 bases, with 22 bases between. CDR1 is SGDLS and CDR2 is YYNGEE in the germline V gene. The CDR3 consists of 18 residues.

This chain uses TRBV9 with TRBJ1-2; 11 bases are a match to TRBD1. V was clipped by 4 bases and J by 7 bases; unmatched bases: 12. CDR1 and CDR2 (germline): SGDLS, YYNGEE. This CDR3 spans 16 amino acids. Here the CDR3 DNA reads TGTGCCAGCAGCTTAGTAGAAGGGACAGGGGGTTCTGGCTACACCTTC. Encoded protein: CASSLVEGTGGSGYTF.

This clone was found many times. The chain carries TRBV27 and TRBJ1-2; no firm D call. The CDR3 runs 13 residues. V was trimmed by 3 bases and J by 6 bases, leaving 11 bases between them. Germline V lookup: CDR1 MNHEY, CDR2 SMNVEV (reference sequence). This chain's CDR3 is CASSLWPGNGYTF. Written as DNA, the CDR3 is TGTGCCAGCAGTTTGTGGCCCGGGAATGGCTACACCTTC.

Regarding this clone: Compared with germline, one end of the junction differs, possibly owing to a read error. The genes are TRBV29-1 and TRBJ1-2; 9 positions agree with TRBD1. The CDR3 is made up of 11 amino acids. CDR1 is SQVTM, CDR2 ANQGSEA, per germline. The CDR3 nucleotides are TGTATACACAGGGGGCACTGGGGCTACACCTTC. Protein product: CIHRGHWGYTF.

The rearrangement uses TRBV5-6 and TRBJ1-1; 10 positions match TRBD1. The V segment lost 4 bases and the J segment 3 bases; nucleotides outside the gene matches: 3. Germline CDR1 and CDR2: SGHDT and YYEEEE. The CDR3 extends over 14 amino acids. CDR3 protein: CASSAGQGDTEAFF. The CDR3 DNA reads as TGTGCCAGCAGCGCCGGACAGGGGGACACTGAAGCTTTCTTT. Complete variable domain (other parts from reference TRBV5-6 and TRBJ1-1): DAGVTQSPTHLIKTRGQQVTLRCSPKSGHDTVSWYQQALGQGPQFIFQYYEEEERQRGNFPDRFSGHQFPNYSSELNVNALLLGDSALYLCASSAGQGDTEAFFGQGTRLTVV.

V and J are TRBV3-1 (or the pseudogene TRBV3-2) and TRBJ1-1; 10 bases map to TRBD1. After removal of 6 bases from V and 4 bases from J, the junction contained 8 bases not matched to a gene. This CDR3 region has 15 residues. The germline gives CDR1 LGHDT, CDR2 YNNKEL (reference sequence). CDR3 in amino acids: CASSQRQGAITEAFF. In DNA form, the CDR3 reads TGTGCCAGCAGTCAACGACAGGGGGCGATCACTGAAGCTTTCTTT.

V and J are TRBV5-1 and TRBJ1-4, with 7 bases that match TRBD1. Germline CDR1 is SGHRS and CDR2 is YFSETQ. This CDR3 has 14 residues. Trimming at V came to 4 bases and at J to 5 bases, leaving 5 bases not matched to a gene. The CDR3 is CASSEGTENEKLFF. DNA of the CDR3: TGCGCCAGCAGCGAAGGGACAGAAAATGAAAAACTGTTTTTT.

This clone was counted a single time. CDR3 loop: CASSRGQGGETQYF. The CDR3 DNA reads TGCGCCAGCAGCCGAGGACAGGGCGGCGAGACCCAGTACTTC. The rearrangement joins TRBV4-1 to TRBJ2-5; 8 positions agree with TRBD1. The length of the CDR3 is 14 residues. The germline V gene has CDR1 MGHRA and CDR2 YSYEKL. Trimming removed 4 bases from V and 5 bases from J; junction bases left unmatched: 6.

The gene calls are TRBV4-1 and TRBJ1-2; D gene ambiguous. Trimming took off 2 bases at V and 7 bases at J, with 17 bases between the two ends. The CDR3 is 15 amino acids. The germline gives CDR1 MGHRA, CDR2 YSYEKL. CDR3 DNA: TGCGCCAGCAGCCAAACGATGACATTTTCAGGTGGCTACACCTTC. This gives the protein CASSQTMTFSGGYTF.